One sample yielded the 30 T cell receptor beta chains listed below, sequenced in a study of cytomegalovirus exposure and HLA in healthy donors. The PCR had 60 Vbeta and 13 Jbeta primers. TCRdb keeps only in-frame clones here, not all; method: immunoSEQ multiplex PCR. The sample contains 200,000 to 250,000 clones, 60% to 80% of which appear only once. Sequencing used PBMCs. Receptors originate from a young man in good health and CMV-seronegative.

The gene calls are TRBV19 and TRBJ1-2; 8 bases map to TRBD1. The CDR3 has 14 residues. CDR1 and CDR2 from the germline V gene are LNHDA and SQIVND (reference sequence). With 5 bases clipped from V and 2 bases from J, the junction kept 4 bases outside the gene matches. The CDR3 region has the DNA TGTGCCAGTAGTGAGGGACAGGCAAACTATGGCTACACCTTC. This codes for CASSEGQANYGYTF.

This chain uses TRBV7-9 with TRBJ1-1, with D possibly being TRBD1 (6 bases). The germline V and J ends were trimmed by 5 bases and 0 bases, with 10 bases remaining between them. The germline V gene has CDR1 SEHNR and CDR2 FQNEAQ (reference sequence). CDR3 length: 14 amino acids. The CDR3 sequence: CASSADSLNTEAFF. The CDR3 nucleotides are TGTGCCAGCAGCGCGGACAGCCTGAACACTGAAGCTTTCTTT.

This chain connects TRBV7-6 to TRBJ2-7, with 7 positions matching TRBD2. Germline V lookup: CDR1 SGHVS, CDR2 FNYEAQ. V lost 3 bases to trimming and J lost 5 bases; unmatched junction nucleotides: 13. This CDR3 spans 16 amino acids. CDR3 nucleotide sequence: TGTGCCAGCAGCTTTTTTGCGCGGGAGAGTAGCCACGAGCAGTACTTC. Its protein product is CASSFFARESSHEQYF.

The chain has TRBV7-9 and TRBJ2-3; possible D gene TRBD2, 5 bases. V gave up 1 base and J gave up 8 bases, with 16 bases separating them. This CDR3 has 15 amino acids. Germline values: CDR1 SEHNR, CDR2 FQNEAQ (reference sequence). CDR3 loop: CASSLGSGSDGTQYF. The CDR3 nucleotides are TGTGCCAGCAGCTTAGGGTCGGGGTCCGATGGTACGCAGTATTTT.

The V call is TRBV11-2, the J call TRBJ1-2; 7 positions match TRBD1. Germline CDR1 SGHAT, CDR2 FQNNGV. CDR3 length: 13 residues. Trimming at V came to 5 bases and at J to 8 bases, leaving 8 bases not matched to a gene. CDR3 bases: TGTGCCAGCAGCCCCCGGGACAGCGAGGGCTACACCTTC. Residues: CASSPRDSEGYTF.

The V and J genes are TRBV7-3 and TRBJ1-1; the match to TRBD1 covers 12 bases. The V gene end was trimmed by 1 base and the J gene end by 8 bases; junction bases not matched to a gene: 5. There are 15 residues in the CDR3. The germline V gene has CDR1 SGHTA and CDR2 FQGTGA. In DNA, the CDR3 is TGTGCCAGCAGCTTAATGGGGACAGGGGGCGACGAAGCTTTCTTT. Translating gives CASSLMGTGGDEAFF.

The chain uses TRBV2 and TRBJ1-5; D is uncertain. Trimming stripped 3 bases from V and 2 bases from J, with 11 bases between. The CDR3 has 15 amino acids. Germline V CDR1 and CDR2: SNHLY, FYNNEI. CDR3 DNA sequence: TGTGCCAGCAGTGAGCCCCCTGGAGGCAATCAGCCCCAGCATTTT. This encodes CASSEPPGGNQPQHF.

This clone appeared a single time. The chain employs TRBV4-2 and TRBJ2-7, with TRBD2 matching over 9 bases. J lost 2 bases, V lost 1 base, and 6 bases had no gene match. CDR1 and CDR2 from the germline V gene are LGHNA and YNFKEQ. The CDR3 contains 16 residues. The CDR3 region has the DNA TGTGCCAGCAGCCAAGGAGGCGCGGGAGGGCCCTACGAGCAGTACTTC. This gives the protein CASSQGGAGGPYEQYF.

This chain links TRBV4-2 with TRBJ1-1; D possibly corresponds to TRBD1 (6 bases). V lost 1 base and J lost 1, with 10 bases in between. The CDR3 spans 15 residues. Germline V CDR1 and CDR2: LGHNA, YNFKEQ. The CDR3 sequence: CASSQGGGSNTEAFF. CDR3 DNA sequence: TGTGCCAGCAGCCAAGGGGGGGGCTCGAACACTGAAGCTTTCTTT.

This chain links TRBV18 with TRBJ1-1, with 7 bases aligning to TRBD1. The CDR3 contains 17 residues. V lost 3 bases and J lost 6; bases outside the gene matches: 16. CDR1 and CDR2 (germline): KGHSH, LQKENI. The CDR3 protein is CASSPRAGQVPESEAFF. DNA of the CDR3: TGTGCCAGCTCACCGAGGGCCGGACAGGTCCCGGAGTCTGAAGCTTTCTTT.

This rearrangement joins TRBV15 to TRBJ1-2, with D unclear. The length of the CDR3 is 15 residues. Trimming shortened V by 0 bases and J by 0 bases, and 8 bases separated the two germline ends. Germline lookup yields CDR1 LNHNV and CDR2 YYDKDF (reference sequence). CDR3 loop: CATSRDRPSNYGYTF. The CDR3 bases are TGTGCCACCAGCAGAGACAGGCCTTCTAACTATGGCTACACCTTC.

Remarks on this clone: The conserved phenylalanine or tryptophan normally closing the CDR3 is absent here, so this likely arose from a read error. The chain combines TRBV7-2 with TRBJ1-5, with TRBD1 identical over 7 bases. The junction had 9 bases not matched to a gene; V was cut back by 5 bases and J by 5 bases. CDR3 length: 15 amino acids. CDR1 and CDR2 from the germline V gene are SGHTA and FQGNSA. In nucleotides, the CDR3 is TGTGCCAGCAGCCCTGACGGGACAGATCATCAGCCCCAGCATCTT. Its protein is CASSPDGTDHQPQHL.

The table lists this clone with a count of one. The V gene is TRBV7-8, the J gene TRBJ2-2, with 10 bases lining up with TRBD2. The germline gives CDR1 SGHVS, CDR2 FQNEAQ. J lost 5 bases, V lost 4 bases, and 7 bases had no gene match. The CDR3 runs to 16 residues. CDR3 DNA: TGTGCCAGCAGCTCACACTTAGCGGGGGGAACCGGGGAGCTGTTTTTT. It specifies CASSSHLAGGTGELFF.

In DNA form, the CDR3 reads TGCGCCAGCAGCCAAGAAGGGAGACACCCTGGGGTGGGCTACACCTTC. The encoded protein is CASSQEGRHPGVGYTF. V usage is TRBV4-3 and J usage is TRBJ1-2; D uncertain. The V end was cut by 0 bases, the J end by 8 bases, with 19 bases between. This CDR3 contains 16 residues. Germline V CDR1 and CDR2: LGHNA, YSLEER.

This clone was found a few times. The CDR3 sequence: CASSLPGQGDNQPQHF. The CDR3 DNA reads as TGTGCCAGCAGTCTCCCGGGACAGGGGGACAATCAGCCCCAGCATTTT. This chain uses TRBV28 with TRBJ1-5, with 11 bases that match TRBD1. The V gene's germline CDR1 is MDHEN and CDR2 SYDVKM. This CDR3 comprises 16 residues. Trimming at V came to 5 bases and at J to 3 bases, leaving 6 bases not matched to a gene.

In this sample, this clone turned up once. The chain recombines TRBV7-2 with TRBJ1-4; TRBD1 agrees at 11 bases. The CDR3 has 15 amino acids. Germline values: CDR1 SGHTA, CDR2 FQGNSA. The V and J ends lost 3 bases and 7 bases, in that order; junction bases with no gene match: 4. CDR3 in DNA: TGTGCCAGCAGCTTCGCCGGGACAGGGGGTGAAAAACTGTTTTTT. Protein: CASSFAGTGGEKLFF.

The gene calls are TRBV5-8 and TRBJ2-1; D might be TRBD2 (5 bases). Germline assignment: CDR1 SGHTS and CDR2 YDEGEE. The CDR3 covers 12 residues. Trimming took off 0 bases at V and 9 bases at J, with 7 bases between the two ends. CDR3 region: CASSLGLAEQFF. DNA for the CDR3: TGTGCCAGCAGCTTGGGGCTAGCTGAGCAGTTCTTC.

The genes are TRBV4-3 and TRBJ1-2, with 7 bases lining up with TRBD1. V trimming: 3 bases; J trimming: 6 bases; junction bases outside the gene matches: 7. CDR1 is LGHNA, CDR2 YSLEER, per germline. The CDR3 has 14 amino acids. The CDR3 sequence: CASSQATGLHGYTF. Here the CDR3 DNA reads TGCGCCAGCAGCCAGGCGACAGGGCTTCATGGCTACACCTTC.

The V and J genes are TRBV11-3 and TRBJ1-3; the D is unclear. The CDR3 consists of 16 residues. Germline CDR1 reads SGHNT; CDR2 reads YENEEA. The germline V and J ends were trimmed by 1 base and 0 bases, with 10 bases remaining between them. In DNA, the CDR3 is TGTGCCAGCAGCTTAGGGACCGCGGGCTCTGGAAACACCATATATTTT. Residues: CASSLGTAGSGNTIYF.

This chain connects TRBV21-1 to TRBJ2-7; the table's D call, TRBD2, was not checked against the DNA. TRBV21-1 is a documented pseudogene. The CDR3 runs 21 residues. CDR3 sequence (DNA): TGTGCCAGCAGCAAAGAGGGAACAGGGGGACACCCGGGACTAGCGGGGGTCGGGCGGTACTTC. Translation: CASSKEGTGGHPGLAGVGRYF.

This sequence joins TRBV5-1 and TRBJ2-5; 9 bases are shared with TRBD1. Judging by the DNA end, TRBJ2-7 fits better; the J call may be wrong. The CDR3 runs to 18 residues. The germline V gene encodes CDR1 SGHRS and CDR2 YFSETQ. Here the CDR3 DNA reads TGCGCCAGCAGCAACCCGGGACAGGGAGTGAGGTCAACCTACGAGCAGTACTTC. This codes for CASSNPGQGVRSTYEQYF.

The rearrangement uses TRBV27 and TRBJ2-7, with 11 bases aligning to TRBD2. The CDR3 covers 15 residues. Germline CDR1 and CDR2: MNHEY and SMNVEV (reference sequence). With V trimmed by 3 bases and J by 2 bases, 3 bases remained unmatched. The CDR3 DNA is TGTGCCAGCAGTTTGGCTAGCGGGGGGACCTACGAGCAGTACTTC. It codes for CASSLASGGTYEQYF.

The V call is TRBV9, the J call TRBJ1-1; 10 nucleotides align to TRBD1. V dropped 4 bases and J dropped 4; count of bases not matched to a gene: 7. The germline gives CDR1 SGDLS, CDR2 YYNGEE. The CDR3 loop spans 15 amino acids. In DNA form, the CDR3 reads TGTGCCAGCAGCCCGACAGGGGGCGGTGGCACTGAAGCTTTCTTT. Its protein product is CASSPTGGGGTEAFF.

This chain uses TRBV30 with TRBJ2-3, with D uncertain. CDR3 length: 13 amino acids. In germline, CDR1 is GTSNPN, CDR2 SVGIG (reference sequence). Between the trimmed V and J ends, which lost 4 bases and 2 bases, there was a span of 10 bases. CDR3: CAWTRSSTDTQYF. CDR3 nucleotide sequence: TGTGCCTGGACTAGGAGCTCCACAGATACGCAGTATTTT.

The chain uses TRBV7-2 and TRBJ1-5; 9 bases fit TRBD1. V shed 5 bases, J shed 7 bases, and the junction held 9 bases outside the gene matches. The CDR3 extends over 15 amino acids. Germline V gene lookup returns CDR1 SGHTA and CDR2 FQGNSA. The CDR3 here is CASSAGTGREQPQHF. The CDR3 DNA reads TGTGCCAGCAGCGCCGGGACAGGGAGAGAGCAGCCCCAGCATTTT.

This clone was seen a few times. This CDR3 reads CSVVSRETQYF. CDR3 bases: TGCAGCGTTGTCTCTCGAGAGACCCAGTACTTC. The J gene is TRBJ2-5, the V gene TRBV29-1, with D unresolved. The CDR3 has 11 amino acids. Germline V gene lookup returns CDR1 SQVTM and CDR2 ANQGSEA. V lost 4 bases and J 4 bases, leaving 7 bases between the germline ends.

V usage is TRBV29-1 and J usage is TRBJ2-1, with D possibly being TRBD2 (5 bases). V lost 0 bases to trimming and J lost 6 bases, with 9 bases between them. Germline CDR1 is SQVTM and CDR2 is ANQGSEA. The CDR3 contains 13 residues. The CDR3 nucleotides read TGCAGCGTTGAAGAGGGCGGAGGCAATGAGCAGTTCTTC. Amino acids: CSVEEGGGNEQFF.

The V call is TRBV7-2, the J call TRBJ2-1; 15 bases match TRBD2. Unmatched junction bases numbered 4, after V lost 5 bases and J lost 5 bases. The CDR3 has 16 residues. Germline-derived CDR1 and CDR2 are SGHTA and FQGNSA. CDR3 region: CASSPGTSGGHNEQFF. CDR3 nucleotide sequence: TGTGCCAGCAGCCCCGGGACTAGCGGGGGGCACAATGAGCAGTTCTTC.

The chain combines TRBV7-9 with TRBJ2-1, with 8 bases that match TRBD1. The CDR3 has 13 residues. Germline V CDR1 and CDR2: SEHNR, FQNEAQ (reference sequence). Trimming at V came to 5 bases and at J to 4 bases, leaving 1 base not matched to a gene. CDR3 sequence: CASSGQGYNEQFF. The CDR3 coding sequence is TGTGCCAGCAGCGGACAGGGTTACAATGAGCAGTTCTTC. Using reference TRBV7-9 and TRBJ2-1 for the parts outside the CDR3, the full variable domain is DTGVSQNPRHKITKRGQNVTFRCDPISEHNRLYWYRQTLGQGPEFLTYFQNEAQLEKSRLLSDRFSAERPKGSFSTLEIQRTEQGDSAMYLCASSGQGYNEQFFGPGTRLTVL.

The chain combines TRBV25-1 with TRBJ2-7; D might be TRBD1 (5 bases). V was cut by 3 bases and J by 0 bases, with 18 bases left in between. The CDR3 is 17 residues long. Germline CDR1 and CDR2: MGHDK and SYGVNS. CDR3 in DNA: TGTGCCAGCAGTGAGGACGCCCGGACATTAAACTCCTACGAGCAGTACTTC. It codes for CASSEDARTLNSYEQYF.